Shown below are 24 T cell receptor beta chains from a single sample sequenced in a study of cytomegalovirus exposure and HLA in healthy donors. PCR used 60 Vbeta primers and 13 Jbeta primers. Here immunoSEQ multiplex PCR was the method, and the copy in TCRdb shows in-frame clones only, minus some. The sample data list over 120,000 clones. Source material: PBMCs. These receptors originate from a male donor in good health and CMV-seronegative.

The chain links TRBV6-1 to TRBJ2-7; D is ambiguous. Between the trimmed V and J ends, which lost 2 bases and 5 bases, there was a span of 4 bases. Germline V gene sequence: CDR1 MNHNS, CDR2 SASEGT. This CDR3 has 11 residues. The CDR3 region is CASSELDEQYF. The CDR3 DNA follows: TGTGCCAGCAGTGAATTAGACGAGCAGTACTTC.

V is TRBV11-3 and J is TRBJ2-2; 8 bases map to TRBD2. The CDR3 runs 17 residues. Germline CDR1 reads SGHNT; CDR2 reads YENEEA. The trim removed 1 base at V and 5 bases at J, leaving 9 bases unmatched. The DNA of the CDR3 is TGTGCCAGCAGCTTAGGGGAGGGAAGCGGGAGAACCGGGGAGCTGTTTTTT. It translates to CASSLGEGSGRTGELFF. The full variable domain, rest sourced from reference TRBV11-3 and TRBJ2-2, is EAGVVQSPRYKIIEKKQPVAFWCNPISGHNTLYWYLQNLGQGPELLIRYENEEAVDDSQLPKDRFSAERLKGVDSTLKIQPAELGDSAVYLCASSLGEGSGRTGELFFGEGSRLTVL.

J is TRBJ2-1 and V is TRBV18; 7 bases are shared with TRBD1. Germline V lookup: CDR1 KGHSH, CDR2 LQKENI. This CDR3 region has 16 residues. V shed 0 bases, J shed 0 bases, and the junction held 2 bases outside the gene matches. CDR3 in DNA: TGTGCCAGCTCACCACCGACAGGGCTCTCCTACAATGAGCAGTTCTTC. It codes for CASSPPTGLSYNEQFF.

The rearrangement links TRBV29-1 to TRBJ2-2; TRBD1 matches at 8 bases. The length of the CDR3 is 16 residues. J was trimmed by 2 bases and V by 1 base; bases with no gene match: 6. Germline V gives CDR1 SQVTM, CDR2 ANQGSEA. This CDR3 reads CSVEATTGGNTGELFF. In DNA, the CDR3 is TGCAGCGTTGAAGCCACAACAGGGGGTAACACCGGGGAGCTGTTTTTT.

This chain connects TRBV30 to TRBJ1-6; no firm D call. The V end lost 0 bases, the J end lost 4 bases, and 4 bases lay between the germline ends. The germline V gene encodes CDR1 GTSNPN and CDR2 SVGIG (reference sequence). The CDR3 runs 13 residues. DNA of the CDR3: TGTGCCTGGAGTGTGGAGTATAATTCACCCCTCCACTTT. It codes for CAWSVEYNSPLHF. Full variable domain (remainder filled in from reference TRBV30 and TRBJ1-6): SQTIHQWPATLVQPVGSPLSLECTVEGTSNPNLYWYRQAAGRGLQLLFYSVGIGQISSEVPQNLSASRPQDRQFILSSKKLLLSDSGFYLCAWSVEYNSPLHFGNGTRLTVT.

The chain carries TRBV6-6 and TRBJ1-1; D not certain. The V end was cut by 4 bases, the J end by 7 bases, with 16 bases between. The CDR3 loop spans 14 amino acids. Germline V CDR1 and CDR2: MNHNY, SVGAGI (reference sequence). CDR3 residues: CASSFSPGGSEAFF. CDR3 bases: TGTGCCAGCAGTTTCTCACCGGGAGGAAGTGAAGCTTTCTTT.

The rearrangement joins TRBV5-1 to TRBJ1-4; 7 bases are shared with TRBD1. The trim removed 4 bases at V and 3 bases at J, leaving 15 bases unmatched. CDR3 length: 18 residues. The germline gives CDR1 SGHRS, CDR2 YFSETQ. This CDR3 is CASSPQRQGRGANEKLFF. As DNA, the CDR3 is TGCGCCAGCAGCCCCCAGCGACAGGGTAGAGGAGCTAATGAAAAACTGTTTTTT. Supplemented by reference TRBV5-1 and TRBJ1-4, the full variable domain reads KAGVTQTPRYLIKTRGQQVTLSCSPISGHRSVSWYQQTPGQGLQFLFEYFSETQRNKGNFPGRFSGRQFSNSRSEMNVSTLELGDSALYLCASSPQRQGRGANEKLFFGSGTQLSVL.

V gene TRBV4-1 combines with J gene TRBJ2-2; D uncertain. Germline V gene lookup returns CDR1 MGHRA and CDR2 YSYEKL. The CDR3 loop spans 16 amino acids. V lost 0 bases to trimming and J lost 4 bases, with 12 bases between them. This chain's CDR3 is CASSQETPGGTGELFF. The CDR3 DNA is TGCGCCAGCAGCCAAGAGACCCCCGGCGGCACCGGGGAGCTGTTTTTT.

The chain uses TRBV6-1 and TRBJ1-2, with D possibly TRBD1 on 5 matching bases. This CDR3 comprises 14 residues. CDR1 is MNHNS, CDR2 SASEGT, per germline. V lost 2 bases, J lost 3 bases, and 10 bases lay in between. The CDR3 bases are TGTGCCAGCAGTGAACAGGGTAGAGACTATGGCTACACCTTC. This gives the protein CASSEQGRDYGYTF.

The chain combines TRBV9 with TRBJ1-2; the match to TRBD1 covers 12 bases. Germline CDR1 SGDLS, CDR2 YYNGEE. Trimming took 0 bases from V and 8 from J; bases not matched to a gene: 11. The CDR3 spans 17 residues. In DNA, the CDR3 is TGTGCCAGCAGCGTAGCTTACCGGGGACAGGGGGCGTCCGGCTACACCTTC. Protein sequence: CASSVAYRGQGASGYTF.

The rearrangement uses TRBV6-5 and TRBJ2-7; 9 nucleotides align to TRBD1. The trim removed 0 bases at V and 5 bases at J, leaving 5 bases unmatched. Germline V gene lookup returns CDR1 MNHEY and CDR2 SVGAGI. This CDR3 spans 15 amino acids. CDR3 amino acids: CASSYSSTGGNEQYF. For the CDR3, the DNA is TGTGCCAGCAGTTACTCGTCGACAGGGGGAAACGAGCAGTACTTC.

The gene calls are TRBV27 and TRBJ1-1; D remains ambiguous. Germline CDR1 is MNHEY and CDR2 is SMNVEV (reference sequence). There are 13 residues in the CDR3. The V end lost 3 bases, the J end lost 5 bases, and 10 bases lay between the germline ends. The CDR3 sequence: CASSFSTGTEAFF. CDR3 nucleotide sequence: TGTGCCAGCAGTTTTTCAACGGGGACTGAAGCTTTCTTT.

The chain recombines TRBV28 with TRBJ2-7; 9 nucleotides line up with TRBD1. The CDR3 has 15 residues. The germline gives CDR1 MDHEN, CDR2 SYDVKM. Trimming at V came to 6 bases and at J to 4 bases, leaving 10 bases not matched to a gene. The DNA of the CDR3 is TGTGCCAGCAGCATACAGGGGGCGGATGCTTACGAGCAGTACTTC. It encodes CASSIQGADAYEQYF.

A word on this clone: The junction departs from germline at one end; a sequencing error may be responsible. The CDR3 sequence: CASSYSPLETKYF. The CDR3 DNA reads as TGTGCCAGCAGTTACTCTCCTTTGGAGACCAAGTACTTC. The chain couples TRBV6-5 to TRBJ2-5; no firm D call. The length of the CDR3 is 13 residues. Germline CDR1 and CDR2: MNHEY and SVGAGI.

The V call is TRBV27, the J call TRBJ2-7; TRBD2 matches 13 bases. Looked up from germline, CDR1 is MNHEY and CDR2 is SMNVEV (reference sequence). Trimming took 5 bases from V and 5 from J; bases not matched to a gene: 3. The CDR3 runs to 14 residues. DNA of the CDR3: TGTGCCAGCAGTGAGGGACTAGCGGGAAACGAGCAGTACTTC. Translated: CASSEGLAGNEQYF.

This chain joins TRBV7-8 and TRBJ1-5; 12 bases align to TRBD1. Germline V CDR1 and CDR2: SGHVS, FQNEAQ. The V gene end was trimmed by 0 bases and the J gene end by 6 bases; junction bases not matched to a gene: 15. The CDR3 contains 20 residues. CDR3: CASSLASLGTGGLKGQPQHF. The CDR3 DNA sequence: TGTGCCAGCAGCTTAGCTAGTTTAGGGACAGGGGGCTTAAAGGGTCAGCCCCAGCATTTT.

The rearrangement uses TRBV11-1 and TRBJ1-1; no definite D call. Trimming left V 5 bases short and J 4 bases short, with 17 bases between. Germline V gene sequence: CDR1 SGHAT, CDR2 FQDESV (reference sequence). The CDR3 consists of 15 residues. CDR3 sequence: CASSPRGLMSTEAFF. The CDR3, as DNA: TGTGCCAGCAGCCCCCGCGGACTCATGAGCACTGAAGCTTTCTTT.

The CDR3 sequence: CASSESGNYGYTF. CDR3 nucleotides: TGCGCCAGCAGTGAGTCGGGCAACTATGGCTACACCTTC. This chain connects TRBV10-2 to TRBJ1-2; D is unresolved. Germline V gene sequence: CDR1 WSHSY, CDR2 SAAADI. The CDR3 runs to 13 residues. Trimming removed 0 bases from V and 2 bases from J, with 4 bases in between.

This sequence joins TRBV19 and TRBJ1-6; 10 nucleotides agree with TRBD1. The CDR3 covers 16 residues. The V gene end was trimmed by 6 bases and the J gene end by 9 bases; junction bases not matched to a gene: 11. Germline-derived CDR1 and CDR2 are LNHDA and SQIVND (reference sequence). CDR3 in DNA: TGTGCCAGTAGACCGTCGATGACAGGGGGCTCTTCACCCCTCCACTTT. It is translated as CASRPSMTGGSSPLHF.

The chain employs TRBV4-1 and TRBJ2-7; D possibly corresponds to TRBD2 (5 bases). Deletions cut 0 bases from V and 5 bases from J, with 8 bases between. Germline V CDR1 and CDR2: MGHRA, YSYEKL. CDR3 length: 13 residues. Here the CDR3 reads CASSQDSGNEQYF. Written as DNA, the CDR3 is TGCGCCAGCAGCCAAGATTCGGGGAACGAGCAGTACTTC.

This chain connects TRBV10-3 to TRBJ2-1; 9 bases agree with TRBD2. Germline CDR1 is ENHRY and CDR2 is SYGVKD. The CDR3 is made up of 14 amino acids. V was clipped by 5 bases and J by 8 bases; unmatched bases: 7. DNA of the CDR3: TGTGCCATCAGTCGGACTAGCGCTGGAGATGAGCAGTTCTTC. Encoded protein: CAISRTSAGDEQFF.

The chain is built from TRBV7-9 and TRBJ2-7; perhaps TRBD1 as D (5 bases). V was pared by 2 bases and J by 0 bases, with 11 bases between. Looked up from germline, CDR1 is SEHNR and CDR2 is FQNEAQ (reference sequence). This CDR3 has 15 residues. In DNA form, the CDR3 reads TGTGCCAGCAGCTTAATATCAGGGCCCTCCTACGAGCAGTACTTC. It codes for CASSLISGPSYEQYF.

The chain employs TRBV11-2 and TRBJ2-3, with TRBD2 as a possible D gene (6 bases). The CDR3 has 19 residues. Per the germline V gene, CDR1 is SGHAT and CDR2 is FQNNGV. V was trimmed by 1 base and J by 4 bases, leaving 24 bases between them. The CDR3 region has the DNA TGTGCCAGCAGCTTAGTTTTGAGGCGGAGGGGAAAAGAGTCAGATACGCAGTATTTT. Translated: CASSLVLRRRGKESDTQYF.

The CDR3 sequence: CASSSTGTGGYEQYF. CDR3 bases: TGTGCCAGCAGCTCCACCGGGACAGGGGGCTACGAGCAGTACTTC. V gene TRBV7-2 combines with J gene TRBJ2-7; TRBD1 agrees at 11 bases. Germline V gene sequence: CDR1 SGHTA, CDR2 FQGNSA. The J segment lost 3 bases and the V segment lost 4 bases, leaving 5 bases of the junction unmatched. The CDR3 has 15 residues.